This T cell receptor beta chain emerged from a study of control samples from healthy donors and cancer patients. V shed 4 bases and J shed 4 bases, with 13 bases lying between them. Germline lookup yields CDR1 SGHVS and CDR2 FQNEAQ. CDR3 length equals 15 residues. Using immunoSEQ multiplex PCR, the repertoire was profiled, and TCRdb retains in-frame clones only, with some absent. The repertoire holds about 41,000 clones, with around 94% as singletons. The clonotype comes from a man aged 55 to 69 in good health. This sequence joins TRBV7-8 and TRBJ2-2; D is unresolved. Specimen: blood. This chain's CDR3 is CASSSLRAATGELFF. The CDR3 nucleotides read TGTGCCAGCAGCTCCCTTCGGGCAGCCACCGGGGAGCTGTTTTTT. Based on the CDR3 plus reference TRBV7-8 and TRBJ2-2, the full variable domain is GAGVSQSPRYKVAKRGQDVALRCDPISGHVSLFWYQQALGQGPEFLTYFQNEAQLDKSGLPSDRFFAERPEGSVSTLKIQRTQQEDSAVYLCASSSLRAATGELFFGEGSRLTVL.